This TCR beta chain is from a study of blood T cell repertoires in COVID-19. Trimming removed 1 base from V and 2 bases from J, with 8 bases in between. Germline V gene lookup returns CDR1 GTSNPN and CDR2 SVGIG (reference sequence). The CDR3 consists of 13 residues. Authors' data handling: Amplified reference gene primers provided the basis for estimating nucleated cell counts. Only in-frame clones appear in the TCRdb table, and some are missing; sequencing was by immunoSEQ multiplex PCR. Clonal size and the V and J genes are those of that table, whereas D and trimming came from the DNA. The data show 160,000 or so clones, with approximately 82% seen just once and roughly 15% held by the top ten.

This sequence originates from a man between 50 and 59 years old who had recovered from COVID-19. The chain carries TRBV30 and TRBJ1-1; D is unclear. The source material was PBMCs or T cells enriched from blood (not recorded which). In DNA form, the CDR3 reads TGTGCCTGGAGTGGGGCTTATAACACTGAAGCTTTCTTT. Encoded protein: CAWSGAYNTEAFF.